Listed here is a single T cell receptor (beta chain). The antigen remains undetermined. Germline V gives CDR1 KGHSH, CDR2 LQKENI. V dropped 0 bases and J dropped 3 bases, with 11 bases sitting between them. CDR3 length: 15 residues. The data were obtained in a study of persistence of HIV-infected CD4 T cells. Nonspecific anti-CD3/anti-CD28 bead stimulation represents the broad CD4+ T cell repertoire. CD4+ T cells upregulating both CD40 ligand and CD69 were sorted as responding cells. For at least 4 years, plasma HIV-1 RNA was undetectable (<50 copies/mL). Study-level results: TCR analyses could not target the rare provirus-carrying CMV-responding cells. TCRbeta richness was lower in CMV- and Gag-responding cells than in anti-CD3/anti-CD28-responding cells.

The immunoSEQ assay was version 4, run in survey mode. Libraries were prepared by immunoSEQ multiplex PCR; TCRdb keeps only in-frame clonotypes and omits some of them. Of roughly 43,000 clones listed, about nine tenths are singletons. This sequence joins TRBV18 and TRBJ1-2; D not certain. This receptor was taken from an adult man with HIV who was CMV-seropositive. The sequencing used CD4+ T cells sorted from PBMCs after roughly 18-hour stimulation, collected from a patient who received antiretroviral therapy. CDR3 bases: TGTGCCAGCTCACCACCGACGGTCACCTACTATGGCTACACCTTC. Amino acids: CASSPPTVTYYGYTF.